One and the same sample provided the 10 T cell receptor beta chains below, sequenced in a study of T cell repertoires in cytomegalovirus infection. No antigens are known for them. TCRdb analysed the reads with MiXCR anew, one entry per CDR3 protein. The table records around 110,000 distinct CDR3 sequences, around a tenth of them present only once. The sequencing input was PBMCs, sequenced either directly or after in vitro stimulation (not recorded which). These receptors all stem from a human donor in good health (CMV status not recorded). Some clones in this sample may be carry-over from other donors' samples.

This clonotype came up many times. The chain recombines TRBV7-2 with TRBJ2-5, with TRBD2 as a possible D gene (5 bases). The CDR3 has 15 amino acids. Germline loops: CDR1 SGHTA, CDR2 FQGNSA. Trimming pared 3 bases from V and 5 bases from J, leaving 16 bases between. Written as DNA, the CDR3 is TGTGCCAGCAGCTTGCAACGAGCGGTGTCGGAGACCCAGTACTTC. Translation gives CASSLQRAVSETQYF.

This clonotype showed up many times. This chain joins TRBV7-9 and TRBJ2-1; D not resolved. The V and J ends lost 3 bases and 0 bases respectively, with 9 bases between them. The CDR3 covers 15 residues. Germline V CDR1 and CDR2: SEHNR, FQNEAQ (reference sequence). CDR3 protein: CASSFSTTSYNEQFF. The DNA for the CDR3 is TGTGCCAGCAGCTTTAGCACCACCTCCTACAATGAGCAGTTCTTC.

This clonotype was found many times. The chain is built from TRBV7-2 and TRBJ2-7, with D perhaps TRBD2 (6 bases). CDR1 SGHTA and CDR2 FQGNSA come from the germline V gene. Trimming removed 5 bases from V and 1 base from J, with 15 bases in between. The CDR3 spans 15 residues. This chain's CDR3 is CASSPSSGLSYEQYF. The CDR3 region has the DNA TGTGCCAGCAGCCCTAGTAGCGGACTGTCCTACGAGCAGTACTTC.

The V gene is TRBV19, the J gene TRBJ1-2; 7 bases align to TRBD1. The CDR3 runs 15 residues. Germline V CDR1 and CDR2: LNHDA, SQIVND (reference sequence). V lost 3 bases to trimming and J lost 2 bases; unmatched junction nucleotides: 6. CDR3 nucleotide sequence: TGTGCCAGTAGTATTCTCGGGACAGCCAACTATGGCTACACCTTC. Translation gives CASSILGTANYGYTF.

This clonotype was observed a few times. The chain joins TRBV7-8 to TRBJ1-1, with no clear D. Deletions cut 0 bases from V and 4 bases from J, with 15 bases between. CDR3 length: 16 residues. CDR1 is SGHVS, CDR2 FQNEAQ, per germline. The CDR3 spells CASSLAAALLGTEAFF. As DNA, the CDR3 is TGTGCCAGCAGCTTAGCAGCCGCTCTCTTAGGCACTGAAGCTTTCTTT.

This clonotype was seen repeatedly, ten times or more. The CDR3 sequence is CASSHQGGYEQYF. The CDR3 DNA reads TGCGCCAGCAGCCACCAGGGGGGCTACGAGCAGTACTTC. The chain has TRBV4-1 and TRBJ2-7; D might be TRBD1 (7 bases). V was shortened by 3 bases and J by 3 bases, with 9 bases between the two germline ends. The CDR3 length is 13 residues. Looked up from germline, CDR1 is MGHRA and CDR2 is YSYEKL.

CDR3 sequence: CASSPKTWTGNSPLHF. The CDR3, as DNA: TGTGCCAGCAGCCCTAAAACCTGGACAGGGAATTCACCCCTCCACTTT. The rearrangement joins TRBV5-6 to TRBJ1-6, with 8 bases aligning to TRBD1. The ends lost 4 bases at V and 7 bases at J; junction bases unmatched: 10. This CDR3 region has 16 residues. The germline gives CDR1 SGHDT, CDR2 YYEEEE.

This clonotype was observed a few times. V and J are TRBV20-1 and TRBJ2-7; possibly TRBD1 for D (5 bases). Per germline, CDR1 DFQATT and CDR2 SNEGSKA (reference sequence). Trimming took 0 bases from V and 5 from J, leaving 5 bases between them. CDR3 length: 11 residues. The CDR3 DNA reads TGCAGTGCTAGAGAACAGGACGAGCAGTACTTC. This codes for CSAREQDEQYF.

Remarks on this clonotype: A much larger clone differs by one base, so this may be a read error. The chain is built from TRBV7-2 and TRBJ2-7; 10 nucleotides match TRBD2. Germline loops: CDR1 SGHTA, CDR2 FQGNSA. This CDR3 contains 15 residues. CDR3 coding DNA: TGTGCCAACAGCTTTGCAGCGGGAGGGCTTAGCGAGCAGTACTTC. Translated: CANSFAAGGLSEQYF.

The gene calls are TRBV2 and TRBJ1-5; a possible D gene is TRBD1 (6 bases). V was trimmed by 6 bases and J by 0 bases, leaving 12 bases between them. The V gene's germline CDR1 is SNHLY and CDR2 FYNNEI. This CDR3 has 15 residues. The CDR3 loop reads CASREQGPSNQPQHF. In DNA form, the CDR3 reads TGTGCCAGCAGAGAACAGGGCCCTAGCAATCAGCCCCAGCATTTT. Supplemented by reference TRBV2 and TRBJ1-5, the full variable domain reads EPEVTQTPSHQVTQMGQEVILRCVPISNHLYFYWYRQILGQKVEFLVSFYNNEISEKSEIFDDQFSVERPDGSNFTLKIRSTKLEDSAMYFCASREQGPSNQPQHFGDGTRLSIL.